The 15 T cell receptor beta chains below come from one sample, sequenced in a study of blood T cell repertoires in COVID-19 (dated by TCRdb to the early 2020s). Library prep was done by the immunoSEQ multiplex PCR assay. TCRdb limited this immuneACCESS table to in-frame rearrangements with V and J called. A share of clones is missing; checked studies link under half to unresolved V genes, and the rest is unexplained. The sample contains about 170,000 clones, around four fifths of them found a single time. The ten largest make up 6.5% to 9.5% of the sample. The sequenced material came from peripheral blood. These receptors came from a woman older than 75 with COVID-19, enrolled during active disease.

The chain employs TRBV19 and TRBJ2-1, with 11 bases that match TRBD2. Germline values: CDR1 LNHDA, CDR2 SQIVND (reference sequence). V was clipped by 5 bases and J by 4 bases; unmatched bases: 7. This CDR3 has 16 amino acids. The CDR3 sequence is CASSSILAGGYNEQFF. CDR3 DNA: TGTGCCAGTAGTTCTATTTTAGCGGGGGGGTACAATGAGCAGTTCTTC.

This clone was counted once. The V gene is TRBV2, the J gene TRBJ1-6; 7 nucleotides match TRBD1. Losses at the gene ends were 6 bases for V and 4 bases for J; bases not matched to a gene: 0. Germline V gene lookup returns CDR1 SNHLY and CDR2 FYNNEI. The CDR3 totals 13 residues. The CDR3 reads CASRGQYNSPLHF. CDR3 bases: TGTGCCAGCAGGGGACAGTATAATTCACCCCTCCACTTT.

By its share, this clone is medium-sized. The V and J genes are TRBV5-1 and TRBJ1-1; D gene ambiguous. Trimming removed 1 base from V and 0 bases from J, with 10 bases in between. Germline V gene lookup returns CDR1 SGHRS and CDR2 YFSETQ. The CDR3 extends over 15 amino acids. The CDR3 is CASSLSSAMNTEAFF. For the CDR3, the DNA is TGCGCCAGCAGCTTGAGTTCCGCGATGAACACTGAAGCTTTCTTT.

This clone was seen a single time. The V and J genes are TRBV18 and TRBJ2-7, with TRBD1 matching over 7 bases. V dropped 3 bases and J dropped 0; count of bases not matched to a gene: 2. Germline loops: CDR1 KGHSH, CDR2 LQKENI. This CDR3 has 14 amino acids. CDR3: CASSPTGSSYEQYF. CDR3 nucleotides: TGTGCCAGCTCACCGACAGGGAGCTCCTACGAGCAGTACTTC. Full variable domain (rest looked up from reference TRBV18 and TRBJ2-7): NAGVMQNPRHLVRRRGQEARLRCSPMKGHSHVYWYRQLPEEGLKFMVYLQKENIIDESGMPKERFSAEFPKEGPSILRIQQVVRGDSAAYFCASSPTGSSYEQYFGPGTRLTVT.

The DNA for the CDR3 is TGTGCCAGCAGCAGCACAGGGCCCTATGGCTACACCTTC. This translates into CASSSTGPYGYTF. The gene calls are TRBV5-4 and TRBJ1-2; D perhaps matches TRBD1 (6 bases). CDR1 is SGHNT and CDR2 is YYREEE in the germline V gene (reference sequence). The CDR3 has 13 amino acids. V was trimmed by 4 bases and J by 4 bases, leaving 11 bases between them.

The chain joins TRBV28 to TRBJ2-7; TRBD1 agrees at 10 bases. V lost 8 bases to trimming and J lost 7 bases; unmatched junction nucleotides: 5. Germline-derived CDR1 and CDR2 are MDHEN and SYDVKM. The CDR3 totals 12 residues. CDR3 DNA sequence: TGTGCCAGCCGACAGGGGGCTCGGGAGCAGTACTTC. It codes for CASRQGAREQYF.

The chain combines TRBV28 with TRBJ1-2; 9 bases line up with TRBD1. V lost 6 bases to trimming and J lost 2 bases; unmatched junction nucleotides: 10. The CDR3 sequence is 16 residues long. The germline CDR1 and CDR2 sequences are MDHEN and SYDVKM. The CDR3 loop reads CASRQGSGQGNYGYTF. The DNA for the CDR3 is TGTGCCAGCAGGCAAGGGTCGGGACAGGGAAACTATGGCTACACCTTC.

This clone was seen a handful of times. This chain connects TRBV6-5 to TRBJ2-3; a possible D gene is TRBD2 (7 bases). The ends were cut back, 5 bases at V and 0 bases at J, with 12 bases in the middle. The germline gives CDR1 MNHEY, CDR2 SVGAGI. This CDR3 comprises 15 residues. The CDR3 bases are TGTGCCAGCAGTCCTCGGGGGGCTAGCACAGATACGCAGTATTTT. It specifies CASSPRGASTDTQYF.

This clone occurred once. The rearrangement joins TRBV18 to TRBJ2-2, with D maybe TRBD1 (6 bases). The V gene lost 3 bases and the J gene lost 2 bases, with 10 bases spanning the gap. The CDR3 is made up of 15 amino acids. Per germline, CDR1 KGHSH and CDR2 LQKENI. For the CDR3, the DNA is TGTGCCAGCTCACCTCAGGGGCCAAACACCGGGGAGCTGTTTTTT. Amino acids: CASSPQGPNTGELFF.

This chain links TRBV7-9 with TRBJ1-4, with 9 bases aligning to TRBD1. This CDR3 is built from 17 residues. The J segment lost 4 bases and the V segment lost 7 bases, leaving 13 bases of the junction unmatched. Germline V gives CDR1 SEHNR, CDR2 FQNEAQ (reference sequence). CDR3 loop: CASTLNRGRSDNEKLFF. In DNA, the CDR3 is TGTGCCAGCACCCTTAACAGGGGGCGAAGTGATAATGAAAAACTGTTTTTT.

The rearrangement links TRBV9 to TRBJ2-7, with 7 bases lining up with TRBD1. J was trimmed by 2 bases and V by 6 bases; bases with no gene match: 8. This CDR3 spans 14 amino acids. The germline CDR1 and CDR2 sequences are SGDLS and YYNGEE. The CDR3 DNA follows: TGTGCCAGCAACCCGACAGGGCACACCTACGAGCAGTACTTC. Its translation is CASNPTGHTYEQYF.

The chain employs TRBV19 and TRBJ1-3, with D maybe TRBD1 (6 bases). This CDR3 contains 18 residues. Trimming shortened V by 9 bases and J by 0 bases, and 24 bases separated the two germline ends. Germline V lookup: CDR1 LNHDA, CDR2 SQIVND (reference sequence). The CDR3, as DNA: TGTGCCAGCTCTTCATCGCGACGCGGGGGGGCCTCTGGAAACACCATATATTTT. Amino acids: CASSSSRRGGASGNTIYF. Together with reference TRBV19 and TRBJ1-3, the CDR3 gives the full variable domain: DGGITQSPKYLFRKEGQNVTLSCEQNLNHDAMYWYRQDPGQGLRLIYYSQIVNDFQKGDIAEGYSVSREKKESFPLTVTSAQKNPTAFYLCASSSSRRGGASGNTIYFGEGSWLTVV.

CDR3 sequence reads: CASSESGPPRVRYTF. DNA for the CDR3: TGCGCCAGCAGTGAGTCGGGGCCTCCCCGAGTCCGCTACACCTTC. The J gene is TRBJ1-2, the V gene TRBV10-1, with TRBD1 as a possible D gene (5 bases). This CDR3 has 15 amino acids. Germline-derived CDR1 and CDR2 are WNHNN and SYGVQD (reference sequence). Trimming took off 0 bases at V and 9 bases at J, with 17 bases between the two ends.

The genes are TRBV28 and TRBJ2-7; TRBD2 matches 8 bases. This CDR3 region has 16 residues. Germline CDR1 and CDR2: MDHEN and SYDVKM. After removal of 4 bases from V and 2 bases from J, the junction contained 10 bases not matched to a gene. The CDR3 DNA follows: TGTGCCAGCAGTTCGGGGGGGGGCCTAAGACCCTACGAGCAGTACTTC. It translates to CASSSGGGLRPYEQYF.

The J gene is TRBJ1-2, the V gene TRBV5-6, with D possibly TRBD1 on 6 matching bases. V was shortened by 3 bases and J by 0 bases, with 18 bases between the two germline ends. Germline CDR1 reads SGHDT; CDR2 reads YYEEEE. CDR3 size: 17 residues. This CDR3 is CASSSTAKRTANYGYTF. CDR3 DNA: TGTGCCAGCAGCTCAACCGCCAAAAGGACAGCTAACTATGGCTACACCTTC.